Following are 24 T cell receptor beta chains from one sample sequenced in a study of blood T cell repertoires in COVID-19. Here immunoSEQ multiplex PCR was the method, and the copy in TCRdb shows in-frame clones only, minus some. Of about 310,000 clones listed, roughly 87% were seen once; the top ten hold about 9.8%. The sequenced material came from PBMCs or T cells enriched from blood (not recorded which). The receptors derive from a woman under 30 who had recovered from COVID-19.

The chain uses TRBV28 and TRBJ1-5; D gene unclear. This CDR3 region has 14 residues. Germline CDR1 MDHEN, CDR2 SYDVKM. The V end was cut by 3 bases, the J end by 0 bases, with 6 bases between. This CDR3 reads CASSLRYSNQPQHF. In DNA form, the CDR3 reads TGTGCCAGCAGTTTGCGCTATAGCAATCAGCCCCAGCATTTT.

The chain employs TRBV5-6 and TRBJ1-3; 10 bases fit TRBD1. The CDR3 has 15 amino acids. With V trimmed by 4 bases and J by 4 bases, 5 bases remained unmatched. The V gene's germline CDR1 is SGHDT and CDR2 YYEEEE. DNA for the CDR3: TGTGCCAGCAGCGGGGACAGGGGAGGAGGAAACACCATATATTTT. It yields the protein CASSGDRGGGNTIYF. Full variable domain (rest looked up from reference TRBV5-6 and TRBJ1-3): DAGVTQSPTHLIKTRGQQVTLRCSPKSGHDTVSWYQQALGQGPQFIFQYYEEEERQRGNFPDRFSGHQFPNYSSELNVNALLLGDSALYLCASSGDRGGGNTIYFGEGSWLTVV.

The chain couples TRBV7-3 to TRBJ2-7; maybe TRBD1 (5 bases). Germline V gene sequence: CDR1 SGHTA, CDR2 FQGTGA. The V and J ends lost 2 bases and 2 bases respectively, with 13 bases between them. This CDR3 region has 15 residues. The CDR3 DNA follows: TGTGCCAGCAGCTTATCCGCAGGGTTAACCTACGAGCAGTACTTC. Its protein is CASSLSAGLTYEQYF.

On this clone itself: Other DNA sequences in the same sample also yield this CDR3. The chain uses TRBV6-4 and TRBJ2-1; TRBD1 agrees at 9 bases. There are 15 residues in the CDR3. V dropped 2 bases and J dropped 5; count of bases not matched to a gene: 4. From germline, CDR1 is MRHNA and CDR2 SNTAGT. This CDR3 is CASSDPGTGNNEQFF. In DNA form, the CDR3 reads TGTGCCAGCAGTGACCCCGGGACAGGGAACAATGAGCAGTTCTTC.

The gene calls are TRBV19 and TRBJ2-7; 7 bases are shared with TRBD1. The CDR3 length is 16 residues. V shed 3 bases, J shed 2 bases, and the junction held 10 bases outside the gene matches. Germline V gene lookup returns CDR1 LNHDA and CDR2 SQIVND (reference sequence). CDR3 region: CASSIGGPTGPYEQYF. CDR3 bases: TGTGCCAGTAGTATTGGTGGTCCGACAGGGCCCTACGAGCAGTACTTC.

The genes are TRBV6-5 and TRBJ1-2; TRBD1 might be the D (5 bases). V lost 0 bases to trimming and J lost 4 bases, with 15 bases between them. CDR1 and CDR2 (germline): MNHEY, SVGAGI. The CDR3 totals 16 residues. CDR3 protein: CASSYSSGSVGYGYTF. The CDR3, as DNA: TGTGCCAGCAGTTACTCGTCAGGGTCCGTGGGCTATGGCTACACCTTC.

This rearrangement joins TRBV30 to TRBJ1-3; D gene ambiguous. The germline gives CDR1 GTSNPN, CDR2 SVGIG (reference sequence). Trimming took off 0 bases at V and 3 bases at J, with 9 bases between the two ends. CDR3 length: 14 amino acids. The CDR3 region is CAWSVEEIGNTIYF. The CDR3, as DNA: TGTGCCTGGAGTGTGGAGGAAATTGGAAACACCATATATTTT.

This sequence joins TRBV2 and TRBJ1-2; a weak D match, TRBD1 (5 bases). Trimming took 7 bases from V and 3 from J, leaving 9 bases between them. The CDR3 extends over 12 amino acids. From germline, CDR1 is SNHLY and CDR2 FYNNEI. CDR3 region: CASKGQYYGYTF. As DNA, the CDR3 is TGTGCCAGCAAGGGGCAGTACTATGGCTACACCTTC.

The genes are TRBV9 and TRBJ2-2; TRBD2 agrees at 10 bases. The CDR3 is 17 residues long. The V and J ends lost 3 bases and 5 bases, in that order; junction bases with no gene match: 10. Germline V gene data show CDR1 as SGDLS and CDR2 as YYNGEE. CDR3 DNA: TGTGCCAGCAGCGGAAATATAGCGGGGGGACGAACCGGGGAGCTGTTTTTT. It specifies CASSGNIAGGRTGELFF.

The chain is built from TRBV4-3 and TRBJ2-3, with TRBD1 matching over 7 bases. Trimming removed 6 bases from V and 5 bases from J; junction bases left unmatched: 14. This CDR3 spans 16 amino acids. In germline, CDR1 is LGHNA, CDR2 YSLEER. CDR3: CASSPHTTGQGDTQYF. Here the CDR3 DNA reads TGCGCCAGCAGTCCCCATACGACAGGGCAGGGAGATACGCAGTATTTT.

The J gene is TRBJ1-2, the V gene TRBV27, with 10 nucleotides matching TRBD1. Germline lookup yields CDR1 MNHEY and CDR2 SMNVEV (reference sequence). Unmatched junction bases numbered 11, after V lost 7 bases and J lost 3 bases. This CDR3 is built from 16 residues. CDR3 nucleotides: TGTGCCAGCACCATGAGACTTGGACAGGGGGACTATGGCTACACCTTC. Amino acids: CASTMRLGQGDYGYTF.

This chain links TRBV27 with TRBJ2-4; TRBD1 matches at 11 bases. The CDR3 extends over 17 amino acids. Germline-derived CDR1 and CDR2 are MNHEY and SMNVEV (reference sequence). Unmatched junction bases numbered 7, after V lost 5 bases and J lost 1 base. The CDR3 nucleotides read TGTGCCAGCAGTACCTGGGACAGGGGGTCCGCCAAAAACATTCAGTACTTC. Translated: CASSTWDRGSAKNIQYF.

CDR3 residues: CASSVASGGTYEQYF. The CDR3 DNA follows: TGTGCCAGCAGCGTAGCCAGCGGGGGGACCTACGAGCAGTACTTC. The chain carries TRBV9 and TRBJ2-7, with 9 bases fitting TRBD2. This CDR3 comprises 15 residues. The germline V gene encodes CDR1 SGDLS and CDR2 YYNGEE. Trimming at V came to 0 bases and at J to 2 bases, leaving 3 bases not matched to a gene.

V usage is TRBV19 and J usage is TRBJ1-3, with D unclear. Germline CDR1 and CDR2: LNHDA and SQIVND (reference sequence). There are 14 residues in the CDR3. V lost 5 bases, J lost 0 bases, and 8 bases lay in between. The CDR3 nucleotides are TGTGCCAGTAGTTCTGTGTACTCTGGAAACACCATATATTTT. It encodes CASSSVYSGNTIYF.

The CDR3 is CSVGGFGFRGYTF. CDR3 nucleotides: TGCAGCGTTGGAGGGTTCGGCTTTCGTGGCTACACCTTC. The genes are TRBV29-1 and TRBJ1-2; D remains unclear. CDR1 is SQVTM and CDR2 is ANQGSEA in the germline V gene. V dropped 4 bases and J dropped 7 bases, with 16 bases sitting between them. CDR3 size: 13 residues.

The CDR3 loop reads CASSQADSLIYEQYF. The DNA of the CDR3 is TGCGCCAGCAGCCAAGCGGACAGTCTAATCTACGAGCAGTACTTC. The rearrangement uses TRBV4-1 and TRBJ2-7; TRBD1 is a possible D gene (6 bases). The ends were cut back, 1 base at V and 3 bases at J, with 13 bases in the middle. Germline-derived CDR1 and CDR2 are MGHRA and YSYEKL. CDR3 length equals 15 residues.

The V gene is TRBV7-2, the J gene TRBJ1-2; D gene unclear. The V end lost 1 base, the J end lost 4 bases, and 13 bases lay between the germline ends. The CDR3 is made up of 15 amino acids. Germline V gene sequence: CDR1 SGHTA, CDR2 FQGNSA. CDR3 coding DNA: TGTGCCAGCAGCTTAGTGTCGGGAGAAGGCTATGGCTACACCTTC. Translation: CASSLVSGEGYGYTF.

The J gene is TRBJ2-5, the V gene TRBV24-1, with TRBD1 matching 11 bases. The V and J ends lost 4 bases and 6 bases, in that order; junction bases with no gene match: 6. CDR1 is KGHDR, CDR2 SFDVKD, per germline. The CDR3 runs 15 residues. CDR3 sequence: CATSERTGGAKTQYF. The CDR3 DNA follows: TGTGCCACCAGTGAGAGGACAGGGGGCGCAAAGACCCAGTACTTC.

This chain connects TRBV7-6 to TRBJ1-2, with no clear D. V dropped 3 bases and J dropped 1 base, with 18 bases sitting between them. CDR3 length: 17 residues. Germline V CDR1 and CDR2: SGHVS, FNYEAQ. The chain's CDR3 is CASSLYTAGPHNYGYTF. The CDR3 coding sequence is TGTGCCAGCAGCTTGTATACAGCGGGTCCCCATAACTATGGCTACACCTTC. Supplemented by reference TRBV7-6 and TRBJ1-2, the full variable domain reads GAGVSQSPRYKVTKRGQDVALRCDPISGHVSLYWYRQALGQGPEFLTYFNYEAQQDKSGLPNDRFSAERPEGSISTLTIQRTEQRDSAMYRCASSLYTAGPHNYGYTFGSGTRLTVV.

This clone was seen a few times. The CDR3 sequence is CASSFIGEQFF. Written as DNA, the CDR3 is TGTGCCAGCAGTTTTATCGGGGAGCAGTTCTTC. The chain recombines TRBV12-3 or TRBV12-4 with TRBJ2-1, with D uncertain. The CDR3 consists of 11 residues. V dropped 3 bases and J dropped 10 bases, with 7 bases sitting between them.

The chain has TRBV14 and TRBJ2-7; 7 nucleotides match TRBD2. The CDR3 runs to 18 residues. V lost 0 bases and J lost 1; bases outside the gene matches: 12. Looked up from germline, CDR1 is SGHDN and CDR2 is FVKESK. The CDR3 sequence: CASSQDWGRAEHSYEQYF. CDR3 in DNA: TGTGCCAGCAGCCAAGATTGGGGGAGGGCCGAACATTCCTACGAGCAGTACTTC.

The rearrangement uses TRBV7-9 and TRBJ2-7; 8 bases align to TRBD2. The CDR3 loop spans 16 amino acids. CDR1 and CDR2 (germline): SEHNR, FQNEAQ (reference sequence). V lost 1 base and J lost 1; bases outside the gene matches: 6. For the CDR3, the DNA is TGTGCCAGCAGCTTAGTAGTAACGGGGGGGTCCTACGAGCAGTACTTC. It translates to CASSLVVTGGSYEQYF.

This chain joins TRBV2 and TRBJ2-7; 7 bases agree with TRBD1. Looked up from germline, CDR1 is SNHLY and CDR2 is FYNNEI. Trimming cost V 8 bases and J 2 bases; bases outside gene matches: 6. CDR3 length equals 13 residues. This CDR3 reads CASVGQNTYEQYF. The CDR3 DNA follows: TGTGCCAGCGTGGGACAGAACACCTACGAGCAGTACTTC. The whole variable domain, remainder taken from reference TRBV2 and TRBJ2-7, is EPEVTQTPSHQVTQMGQEVILRCVPISNHLYFYWYRQILGQKVEFLVSFYNNEISEKSEIFDDQFSVERPDGSNFTLKIRSTKLEDSAMYFCASVGQNTYEQYFGPGTRLTVT.

This chain uses TRBV7-7 with TRBJ2-5, with 11 bases identical to TRBD1. V lost 4 bases and J lost 4; bases outside the gene matches: 8. Germline V gene data show CDR1 as SSHAT and CDR2 as FNYEAQ (reference sequence). The CDR3 is 16 residues long. CDR3 sequence reads: CASSSSPGQGGETQYF. The CDR3 region has the DNA TGTGCCAGCAGCTCATCTCCGGGACAGGGGGGAGAGACCCAGTACTTC.